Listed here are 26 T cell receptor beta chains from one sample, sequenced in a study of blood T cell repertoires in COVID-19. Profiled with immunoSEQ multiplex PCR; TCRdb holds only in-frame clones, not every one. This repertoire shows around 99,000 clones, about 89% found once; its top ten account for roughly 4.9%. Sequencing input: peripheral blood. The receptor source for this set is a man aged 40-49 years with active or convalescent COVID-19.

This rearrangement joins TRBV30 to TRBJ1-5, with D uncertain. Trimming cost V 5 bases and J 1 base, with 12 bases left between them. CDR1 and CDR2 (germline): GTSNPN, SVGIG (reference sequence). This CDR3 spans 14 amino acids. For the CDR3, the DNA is TGTGCCTGGGGATGGCCCGGGAGCAATCAGCCCCAGCATTTT. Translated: CAWGWPGSNQPQHF.

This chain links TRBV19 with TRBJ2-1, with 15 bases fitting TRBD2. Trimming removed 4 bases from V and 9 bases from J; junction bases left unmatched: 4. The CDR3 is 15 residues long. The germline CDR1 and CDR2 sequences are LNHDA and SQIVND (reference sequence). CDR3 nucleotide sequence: TGTGCCAGTAGTAACGGACTAGCGGGAGGGATTGAGCAGTTCTTC. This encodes CASSNGLAGGIEQFF.

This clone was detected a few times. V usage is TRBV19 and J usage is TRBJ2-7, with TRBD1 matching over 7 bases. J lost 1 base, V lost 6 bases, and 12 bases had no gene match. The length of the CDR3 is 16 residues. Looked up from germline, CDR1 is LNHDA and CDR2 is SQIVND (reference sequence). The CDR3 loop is CASRTAGQAGSYEQYF. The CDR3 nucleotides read TGTGCCAGTAGGACAGCCGGACAGGCCGGATCCTACGAGCAGTACTTC.

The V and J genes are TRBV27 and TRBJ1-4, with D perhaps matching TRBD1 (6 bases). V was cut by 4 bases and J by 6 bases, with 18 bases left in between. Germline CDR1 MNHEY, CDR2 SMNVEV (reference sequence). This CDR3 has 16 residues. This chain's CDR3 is CASSSDRYSGYEKLFF. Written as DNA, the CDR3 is TGTGCCAGCAGTTCGGACAGATACTCAGGGTATGAAAAACTGTTTTTT.

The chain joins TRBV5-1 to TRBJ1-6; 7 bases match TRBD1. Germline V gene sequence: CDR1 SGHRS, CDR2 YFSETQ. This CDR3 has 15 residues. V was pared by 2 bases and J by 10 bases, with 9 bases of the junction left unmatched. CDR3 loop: CASSFSIQGDSPLHF. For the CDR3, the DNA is TGCGCCAGCAGCTTTTCGATCCAGGGGGACTCACCCCTCCACTTT.

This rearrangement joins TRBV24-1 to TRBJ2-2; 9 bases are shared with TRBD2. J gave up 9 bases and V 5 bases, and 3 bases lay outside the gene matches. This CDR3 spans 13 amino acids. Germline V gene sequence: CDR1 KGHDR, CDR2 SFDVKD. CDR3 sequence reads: CATSAGTSRELFF. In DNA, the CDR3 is TGTGCCACCAGTGCCGGGACTAGCAGGGAGCTGTTTTTT.

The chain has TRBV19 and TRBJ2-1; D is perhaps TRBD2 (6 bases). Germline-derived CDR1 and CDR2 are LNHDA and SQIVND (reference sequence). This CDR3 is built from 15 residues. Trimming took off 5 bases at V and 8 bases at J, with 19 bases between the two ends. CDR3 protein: CASSELADPPDEQFF. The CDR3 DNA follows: TGTGCCAGTAGTGAACTAGCTGACCCCCCCGATGAGCAGTTCTTC. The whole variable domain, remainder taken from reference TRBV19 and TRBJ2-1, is DGGITQSPKYLFRKEGQNVTLSCEQNLNHDAMYWYRQDPGQGLRLIYYSQIVNDFQKGDIAEGYSVSREKKESFPLTVTSAQKNPTAFYLCASSELADPPDEQFFGPGTRLTVL.

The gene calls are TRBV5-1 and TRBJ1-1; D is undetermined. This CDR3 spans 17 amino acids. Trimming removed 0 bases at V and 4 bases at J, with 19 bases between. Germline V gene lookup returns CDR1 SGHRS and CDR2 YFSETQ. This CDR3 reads CASSLGADPVIVTEAFF. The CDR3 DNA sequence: TGCGCCAGCAGCTTGGGGGCCGACCCGGTTATTGTCACTGAAGCTTTCTTT.

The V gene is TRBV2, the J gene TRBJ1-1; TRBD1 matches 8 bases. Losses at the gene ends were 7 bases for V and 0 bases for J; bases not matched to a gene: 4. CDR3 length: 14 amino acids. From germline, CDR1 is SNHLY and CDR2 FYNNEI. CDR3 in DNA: TGTGCCAGCACTTGGACAGGGATGAACACTGAAGCTTTCTTT. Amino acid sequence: CASTWTGMNTEAFF.

CDR3 DNA: TGCGCCAGCAGCTTGGCTCTGACAGGGGCCGAGACCCAGTACTTC. It translates to CASSLALTGAETQYF. The J gene is TRBJ2-5, the V gene TRBV5-1, with 8 bases aligning to TRBD1. This CDR3 has 15 amino acids. V was pared by 0 bases and J by 5 bases, with 6 bases of the junction left unmatched. CDR1 and CDR2 (germline): SGHRS, YFSETQ.

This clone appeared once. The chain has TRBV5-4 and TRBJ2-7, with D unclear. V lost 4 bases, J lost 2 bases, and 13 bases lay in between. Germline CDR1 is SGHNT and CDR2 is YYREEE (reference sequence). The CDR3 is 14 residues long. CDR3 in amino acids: CASSPLPTPYEQYF. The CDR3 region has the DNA TGTGCCAGCAGCCCCCTACCTACTCCCTACGAGCAGTACTTC.

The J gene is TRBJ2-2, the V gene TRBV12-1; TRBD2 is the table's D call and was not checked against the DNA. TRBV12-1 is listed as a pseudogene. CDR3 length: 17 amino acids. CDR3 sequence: CASSFARLAAHTGELFF. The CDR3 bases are TGTGCCAGCAGCTTTGCGCGCTTAGCGGCCCACACCGGGGAGCTGTTTTTT.

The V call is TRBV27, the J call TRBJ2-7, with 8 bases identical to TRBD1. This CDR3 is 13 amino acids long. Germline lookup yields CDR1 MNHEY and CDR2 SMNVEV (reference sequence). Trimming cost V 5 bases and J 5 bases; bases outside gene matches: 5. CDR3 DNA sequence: TGTGCCAGCAGTGATGGACAGGGCCACGAGCAGTACTTC. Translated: CASSDGQGHEQYF.

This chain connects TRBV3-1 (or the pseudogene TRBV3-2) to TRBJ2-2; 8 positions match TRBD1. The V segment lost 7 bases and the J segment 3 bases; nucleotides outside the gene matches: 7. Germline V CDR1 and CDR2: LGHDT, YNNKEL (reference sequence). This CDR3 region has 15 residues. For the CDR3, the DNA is TGTGCCAGCACTTCTTACAGGGGGGACACCGGGGAGCTGTTTTTT. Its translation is CASTSYRGDTGELFF.

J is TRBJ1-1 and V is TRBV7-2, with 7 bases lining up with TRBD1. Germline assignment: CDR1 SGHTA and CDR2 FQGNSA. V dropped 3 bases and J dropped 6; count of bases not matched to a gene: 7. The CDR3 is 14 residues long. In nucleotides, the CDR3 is TGTGCCAGCAGCTTTCAGGCAGGGGGTTCTGAAGCTTTCTTT. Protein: CASSFQAGGSEAFF. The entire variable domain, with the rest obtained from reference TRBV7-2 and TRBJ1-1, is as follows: GAGVSQSPSNKVTEKGKDVELRCDPISGHTALYWYRQSLGQGLEFLIYFQGNSAPDKSGLPSDRFSAERTGGSVSTLTIQRTQQEDSAVYLCASSFQAGGSEAFFGQGTRLTVV.

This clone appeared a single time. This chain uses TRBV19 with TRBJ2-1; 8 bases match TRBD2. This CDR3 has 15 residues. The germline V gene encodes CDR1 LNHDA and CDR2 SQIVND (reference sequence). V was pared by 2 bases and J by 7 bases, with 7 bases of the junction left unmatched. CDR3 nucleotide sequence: TGTGCCAGTAGTATAAACATCGGACTAGCAAATGAGCAGTTCTTC. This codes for CASSINIGLANEQFF.

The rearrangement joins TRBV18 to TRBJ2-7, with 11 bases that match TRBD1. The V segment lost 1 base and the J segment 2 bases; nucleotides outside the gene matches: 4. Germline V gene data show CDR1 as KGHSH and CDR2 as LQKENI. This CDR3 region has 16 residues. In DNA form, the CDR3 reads TGTGCCAGCTCACCACAGGGGACAGGGGGGACCTACGAGCAGTACTTC. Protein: CASSPQGTGGTYEQYF.

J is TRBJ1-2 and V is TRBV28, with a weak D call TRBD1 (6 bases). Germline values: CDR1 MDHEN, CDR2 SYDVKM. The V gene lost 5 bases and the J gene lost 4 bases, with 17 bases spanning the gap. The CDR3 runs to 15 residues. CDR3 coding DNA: TGTGCCAGCAGTCAACCGAAGACAGGTTCCTATGGCTACACCTTC. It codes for CASSQPKTGSYGYTF.

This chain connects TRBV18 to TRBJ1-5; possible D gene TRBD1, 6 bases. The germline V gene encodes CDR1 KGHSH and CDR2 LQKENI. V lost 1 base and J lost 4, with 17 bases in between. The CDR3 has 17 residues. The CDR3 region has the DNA TGTGCCAGCTCACCACGGGAGGGCGCAGGGGTTAATCAGCCCCAGCATTTT. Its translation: CASSPREGAGVNQPQHF.

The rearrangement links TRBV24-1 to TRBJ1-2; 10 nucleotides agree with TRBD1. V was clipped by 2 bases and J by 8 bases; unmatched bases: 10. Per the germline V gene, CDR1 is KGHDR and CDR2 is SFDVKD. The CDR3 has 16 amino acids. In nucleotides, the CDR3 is TGTGCCACCAGTGATTCCCAGGACAGGGGGAGGCGAGGCTACACCTTC. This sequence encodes CATSDSQDRGRRGYTF.

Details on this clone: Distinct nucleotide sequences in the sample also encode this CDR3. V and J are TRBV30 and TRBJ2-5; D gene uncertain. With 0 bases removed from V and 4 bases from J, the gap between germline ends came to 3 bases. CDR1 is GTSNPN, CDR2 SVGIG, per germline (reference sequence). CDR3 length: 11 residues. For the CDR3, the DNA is TGTGCCTGGAGTGTTAGAGAGACCCAGTACTTC. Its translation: CAWSVRETQYF.

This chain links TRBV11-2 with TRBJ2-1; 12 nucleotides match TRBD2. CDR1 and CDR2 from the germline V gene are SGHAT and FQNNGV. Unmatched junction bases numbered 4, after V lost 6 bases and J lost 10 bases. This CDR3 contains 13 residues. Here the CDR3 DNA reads TGTGCCAGCAGGTCCGGGACTAGCGGGGAGCAGTTCTTC. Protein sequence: CASRSGTSGEQFF.

The DNA for the CDR3 is TGTGCCAGCAGGGCTAGCGGGAGTAATGAGCAGTTCTTC. Encoded protein: CASRASGSNEQFF. The genes are TRBV9 and TRBJ2-1; 10 bases fit TRBD2. J lost 7 bases, V lost 5 bases, and 3 bases had no gene match. The CDR3 extends over 13 amino acids. Germline V gives CDR1 SGDLS, CDR2 YYNGEE.

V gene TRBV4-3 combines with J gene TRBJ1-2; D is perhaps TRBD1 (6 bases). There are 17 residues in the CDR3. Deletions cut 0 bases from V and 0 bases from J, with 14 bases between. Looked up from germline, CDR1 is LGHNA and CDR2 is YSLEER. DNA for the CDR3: TGCGCCAGCAGCCAAGATGGGGGCTCACCATCTAACTATGGCTACACCTTC. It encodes CASSQDGGSPSNYGYTF.

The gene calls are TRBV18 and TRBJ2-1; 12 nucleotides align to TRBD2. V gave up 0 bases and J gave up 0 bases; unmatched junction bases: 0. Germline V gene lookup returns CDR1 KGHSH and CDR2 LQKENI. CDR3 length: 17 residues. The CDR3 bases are TGTGCCAGCTCACCACCGACTAGCGGGAGCTCCTACAATGAGCAGTTCTTC. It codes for CASSPPTSGSSYNEQFF. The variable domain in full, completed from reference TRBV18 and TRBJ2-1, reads NAGVMQNPRHLVRRRGQEARLRCSPMKGHSHVYWYRQLPEEGLKFMVYLQKENIIDESGMPKERFSAEFPKEGPSILRIQQVVRGDSAAYFCASSPPTSGSSYNEQFFGPGTRLTVL.

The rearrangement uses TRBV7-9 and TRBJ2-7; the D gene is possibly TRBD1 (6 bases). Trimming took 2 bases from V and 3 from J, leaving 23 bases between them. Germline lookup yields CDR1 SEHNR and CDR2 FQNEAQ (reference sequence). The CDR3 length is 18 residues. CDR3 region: CASSLLGRGTFLDYEQYF. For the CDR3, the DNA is TGTGCCAGCAGCTTATTGGGAAGGGGGACATTCTTGGACTACGAGCAGTACTTC.